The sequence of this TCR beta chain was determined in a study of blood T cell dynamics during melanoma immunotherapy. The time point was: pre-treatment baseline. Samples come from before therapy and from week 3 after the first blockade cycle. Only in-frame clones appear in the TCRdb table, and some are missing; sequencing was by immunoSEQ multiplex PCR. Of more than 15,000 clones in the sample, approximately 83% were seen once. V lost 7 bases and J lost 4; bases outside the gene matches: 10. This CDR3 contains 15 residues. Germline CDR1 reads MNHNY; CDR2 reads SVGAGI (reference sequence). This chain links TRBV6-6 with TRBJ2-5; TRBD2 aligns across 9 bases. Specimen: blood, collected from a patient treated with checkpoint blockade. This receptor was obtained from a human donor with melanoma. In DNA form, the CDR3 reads TGTGCCAGCACCATAGCGGGAGAAGCGAGAGAGACCCAGTACTTC. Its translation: CASTIAGEARETQYF.